Sequencing of this T cell receptor (beta chain) was carried out in a study of OX40 agonist ivuxolimab in advanced cancers. Study details: Past anti-PD-1, anti-PD-L1 or anti-CTLA-4 therapy was accepted, and around 40% had received some.

A remark on this clone: Its antigen is not known.

Assay: immunoSEQ multiplex PCR; the TCRdb copy retains only in-frame clones and omits some. The sample lists about 80,000 clones, 70% to 90% occurring once. Study-wide results and caveats: Expanded peripheral T cell antigen specificity was not determined. Low normalized T-cell clonal expansion was also seen in some nonresponders. Both blood CD4+ and CD8+ T cells showed clonal growth by week 6 at 0.1 to 3.0 mg/kg.

The sequenced sample was CD4+ or CD8+ T cells sorted from blood, obtained in a trial of the OX40 agonist ivuxolimab. The TCR originated in an adult with an advanced solid tumor such as melanoma, head and neck, liver or kidney cancer.

CDR3 coding DNA: TGTGCCACCTCGGCAACCCGGGAGACCCAGTACTTC. It specifies CATSATRETQYF. The chain uses TRBV2 and TRBJ2-5; D is uncertain. This CDR3 comprises 12 residues. CDR1 is SNHLY and CDR2 is FYNNEI in the germline V gene. V was cut by 10 bases and J by 5 bases, with 14 bases left in between. The full variable domain, in which reference TRBV2 and TRBJ2-5 provide the parts outside the CDR3, is EPEVTQTPSHQVTQMGQEVILRCVPISNHLYFYWYRQILGQKVEFLVSFYNNEISEKSEIFDDQFSVERPDGSNFTLKIRSTKLEDSAMYFCATSATRETQYFGPGTRLLVL.